Following are 10 T cell receptor beta chains from one sample sequenced in a study of technical replicates of blood from a handful of donors. The table came from immunoSEQ multiplex PCR; TCRdb's copy has only in-frame clones and leaves some out. The sample lists approximately 51,000 clones, around 93% occurring once. Material for sequencing was PBMCs. The receptors originated from a human donor in good health. Some clones in this sample may be carry-over from other donors' samples.

This chain connects TRBV9 to TRBJ2-5; 7 nucleotides agree with TRBD2. Germline CDR1 is SGDLS and CDR2 is YYNGEE. V was clipped by 0 bases and J by 5 bases; unmatched bases: 10. The CDR3 extends over 16 amino acids. The chain's CDR3 is CASSVGGREAGETQYF. The CDR3 coding sequence is TGTGCCAGCAGCGTAGGGGGTCGGGAGGCGGGTGAGACCCAGTACTTC.

Remarks on this clone: This may arise from a read error, as a much more abundant clone is one base away. The gene calls are TRBV7-6 and TRBJ1-6; D gene uncertain. V was cut by 1 base and J by 10 bases, with 11 bases left in between. There are 14 residues in the CDR3. CDR1 and CDR2 (germline): SGHVS, FNYEAQ. Written as DNA, the CDR3 is TGTGCCAGCAGCTTAGGAGGGTTCGGGTCACCCCTCCACTTT. This sequence encodes CASSLGGFGSPLHF.

This chain joins TRBV27 and TRBJ1-2; D is perhaps TRBD1 (6 bases). Germline V gives CDR1 MNHEY, CDR2 SMNVEV (reference sequence). Trimming shortened V by 5 bases and J by 2 bases, and 12 bases separated the two germline ends. This CDR3 is 14 amino acids long. In DNA form, the CDR3 reads TGTGCCAGCAGTCCAGAGGACAGAAACTATGGCTACACCTTC. This encodes CASSPEDRNYGYTF.

The chain combines TRBV30 with TRBJ2-2; 8 bases match TRBD2. J lost 6 bases, V lost 2 bases, and 5 bases had no gene match. CDR3 size: 14 residues. The V gene's germline CDR1 is GTSNPN and CDR2 SVGIG (reference sequence). CDR3 residues: CAWSRLAGAGELFF. For the CDR3, the DNA is TGTGCCTGGAGTCGGCTAGCGGGCGCCGGGGAGCTGTTTTTT.

The rearrangement joins TRBV7-9 to TRBJ1-2; 9 bases map to TRBD1. The junction had 7 bases not matched to a gene; V was cut back by 5 bases and J by 3 bases. Looked up from germline, CDR1 is SEHNR and CDR2 is FQNEAQ (reference sequence). The CDR3 is made up of 15 amino acids. This CDR3 is CASSQGTGIDYGYTF. CDR3 bases: TGTGCCAGCAGCCAAGGGACAGGGATCGACTATGGCTACACCTTC.

The genes are TRBV11-3 and TRBJ2-7; D is unresolved. V gave up 5 bases and J gave up 3 bases, with 8 bases separating them. In germline, CDR1 is SGHNT, CDR2 YENEEA. CDR3 length: 12 residues. CDR3 nucleotide sequence: TGTGCCAGCAGCCCGTTAGTCTACGAGCAGTACTTC. Its translation is CASSPLVYEQYF.

The chain joins TRBV4-2 to TRBJ2-7; D perhaps matches TRBD2 (6 bases). The CDR3 is made up of 15 amino acids. The germline V and J ends were trimmed by 1 base and 6 bases, with 16 bases remaining between them. In germline, CDR1 is LGHNA, CDR2 YNFKEQ. CDR3 protein: CASSQAALASFEQYF. The CDR3 nucleotides read TGTGCCAGCAGCCAAGCGGCACTAGCCTCTTTCGAGCAGTACTTC.

This chain links TRBV4-3 with TRBJ2-7, with 7 nucleotides matching TRBD2. The V gene's germline CDR1 is LGHNA and CDR2 YSLEER. The J segment lost 1 base and the V segment lost 0 bases, leaving 6 bases of the junction unmatched. The CDR3 sequence is 16 residues long. The CDR3 coding sequence is TGCGCCAGCAGCCAAGATTTCGGCGGGAGTTCCTACGAGCAGTACTTC. Residues: CASSQDFGGSSYEQYF.

This rearrangement joins TRBV14 to TRBJ2-7, with TRBD2 matching 11 bases. The CDR3 has 15 amino acids. With 3 bases clipped from V and 0 bases from J, the junction kept 1 base outside the gene matches. Germline V gives CDR1 SGHDN, CDR2 FVKESK. CDR3 sequence: CASSHGLAGSYEQYF. CDR3 nucleotide sequence: TGTGCCAGCAGCCACGGACTAGCGGGCTCCTACGAGCAGTACTTC.

The chain couples TRBV6-4 to TRBJ2-3; maybe TRBD1 (6 bases). The germline V gene encodes CDR1 MRHNA and CDR2 SNTAGT. Trimming took 4 bases from V and 1 from J, leaving 9 bases between them. The CDR3 runs 14 residues. CDR3 DNA: TGTGCCAGCAGTGGTTCAGGGGGCACAGATACGCAGTATTTT. This encodes CASSGSGGTDTQYF.